Sequencing of this TCR beta chain was carried out in a study of spatial heterogeneity in lung cancer. In TCRdb, the 5' RACE reads were re-called with MiXCR into one record per CDR3 protein. Among about 27,000 distinct CDR3 sequences, about 6.6% were seen once, and the ten largest hold more than 20%. The CDR3 consists of 15 residues. CDR1 is SGHTA and CDR2 is FQGNSA in the germline V gene. V gave up 5 bases and J gave up 5 bases, with 19 bases separating them. As regards this clonotype: Its antigen is not known.

The time point here: sample taken at primary tumor resection. No cell sorting; template was whole RNA from tumor, lung tissue or PBMC. Study-wide results and caveats: Counts that tracked tumor mutation counts were those of expanded intratumoral alpha and beta TCRs.

This receptor was taken from a male donor with early-stage non-small cell lung cancer. Sequenced here: lung tumor tissue, sampled at surgery. The chain couples TRBV7-2 to TRBJ2-7; either TRBD1 or TRBD2 may supply D (6 bases each). The DNA for the CDR3 is TGTGCCAGCAGCCACGGGACGGGGGCTATCAACGAGCAGTACTTC. It encodes CASSHGTGAINEQYF.